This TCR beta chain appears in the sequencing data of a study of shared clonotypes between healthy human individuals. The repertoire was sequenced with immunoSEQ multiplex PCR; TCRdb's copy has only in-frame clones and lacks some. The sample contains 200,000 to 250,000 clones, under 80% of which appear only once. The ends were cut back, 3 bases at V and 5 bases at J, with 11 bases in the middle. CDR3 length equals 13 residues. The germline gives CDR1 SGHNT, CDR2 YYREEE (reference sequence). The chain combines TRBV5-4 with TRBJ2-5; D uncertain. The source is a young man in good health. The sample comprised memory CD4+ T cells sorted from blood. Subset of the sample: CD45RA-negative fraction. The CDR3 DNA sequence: TGTGCCAGCAGCTCTTGGAATGGGGAGACCCAGTACTTC. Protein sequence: CASSSWNGETQYF.